This T cell receptor (beta chain) stems from a study of beta chain features in type 1 diabetes. At the level of the study: Similarity in age, gender and cell yields was seen between patients and healthy donors. Study-level points and caveats: Type 1 diabetes patients showed a moderate but significant shortening of TCRB CDR3s in all four CD4+ subsets.

Sorting produced populations that all topped 95% purity. The whole isolated RNA underwent reverse transcription, so sequencing captured expressed TCRB transcripts. The repertoire was sequenced with immunoSEQ multiplex PCR; TCRdb's copy has only in-frame clones and lacks some. This table holds around 160,000 clones, around 8.4% found once. Germline CDR1 SGHAT, CDR2 FQNNGV. V gave up 4 bases and J gave up 1 base, with 11 bases separating them. This CDR3 comprises 16 residues. Worth noting for this clone: Antigen: not known.

The rearrangement uses TRBV11-2 and TRBJ2-6; weak D call: TRBD1 (5 bases). The clonotype comes from a young woman with type 1 diabetes. The sample consisted of central memory CD4+ T cells from blood. This chain's CDR3 is CASSSQGFSGANVLTF. For the CDR3, the DNA is TGTGCCAGCAGCTCCCAGGGCTTTTCTGGGGCCAACGTCCTGACTTTC.